This TCR beta chain was identified in a study of blood T cell repertoires in COVID-19. Study context: PBMCs, B-cell-depleted T cells, or T cells were the source of the cDNA or gDNA that made up the material.

With 0 bases clipped from V and 0 bases from J, the junction kept 5 bases outside the gene matches. CDR3 length: 18 amino acids. The germline V gene has CDR1 SGHRS and CDR2 YFSETQ. Assay: immunoSEQ multiplex PCR; the TCRdb copy retains only in-frame clones and omits some. The repertoire holds some 46,000 clones, with approximately 89% as singletons. The clonotype originates from a man aged 60 to 75 with acute or convalescent COVID-19. This chain uses TRBV5-1 with TRBJ1-4, with TRBD1 identical over 10 bases. Source material: peripheral blood. The chain's CDR3 is CASSLAEGTGATNEKLFF. The CDR3 DNA follows: TGCGCCAGCAGCTTGGCCGAGGGGACAGGGGCAACTAATGAAAAACTGTTTTTT.